This entry concerns a single TCR beta chain. What it binds is not known. The assay was immunoSEQ multiplex PCR, and TCRdb's table has in-frame clones only and misses some. The sample consists of over 10,000 clones, 50% to 80% of them appearing once. The sample originates from a study of neoadjuvant anti-PD-1 for oral cavity cancer. General study results and limits: Pretreatment Treg/Th17 ratio correlated inversely with post-treatment tumor clonality.

Blood cells were analyzed directly, without culture or expansion. Germline loops: CDR1 LNHDA, CDR2 SQIVND (reference sequence). The CDR3 sequence is 15 residues long. V gave up 5 bases and J gave up 0 bases, with 13 bases separating them. The chain has TRBV19 and TRBJ1-2; unclear D gene. This specimen was PBMCs, taken before nivolumab (anti-PD-1) treatment. The sequence derives from a person between 40 and 85 years old with oral cavity squamous cell carcinoma. The CDR3 nucleotides are TGTGCCAGTAGTTCCCCAGGTGACCCTAACTATGGCTACACCTTC. It translates to CASSSPGDPNYGYTF.